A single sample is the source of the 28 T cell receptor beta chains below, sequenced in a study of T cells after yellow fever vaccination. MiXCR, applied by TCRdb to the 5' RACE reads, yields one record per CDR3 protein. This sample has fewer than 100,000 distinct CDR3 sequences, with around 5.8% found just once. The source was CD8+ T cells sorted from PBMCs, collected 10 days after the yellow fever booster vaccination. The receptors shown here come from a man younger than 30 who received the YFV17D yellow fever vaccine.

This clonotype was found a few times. CDR3 in amino acids: CASSAEGRYNEQFF. CDR3 sequence (DNA): TGTGCCAGCAGTGCAGAGGGGCGCTACAATGAGCAGTTCTTC. The chain is built from TRBV28 and TRBJ2-1; D may correspond to TRBD1 or TRBD2 (5 bases each). The length of the CDR3 is 14 residues. From germline, CDR1 is MDHEN and CDR2 SYDVKM. The ends were cut back, 5 bases at V and 3 bases at J, with 11 bases in the middle.

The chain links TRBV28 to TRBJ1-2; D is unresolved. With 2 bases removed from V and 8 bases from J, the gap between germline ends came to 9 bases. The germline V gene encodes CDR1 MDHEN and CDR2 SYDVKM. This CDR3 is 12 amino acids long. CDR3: CASSLRREGYTF. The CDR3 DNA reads TGTGCCAGCAGTTTACGCCGGGAGGGCTACACCTTC.

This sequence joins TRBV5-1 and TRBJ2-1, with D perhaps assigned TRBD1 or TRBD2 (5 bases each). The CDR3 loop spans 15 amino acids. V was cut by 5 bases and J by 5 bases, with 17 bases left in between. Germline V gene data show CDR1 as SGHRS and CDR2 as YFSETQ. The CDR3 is CASSLTGTPNNEQFF. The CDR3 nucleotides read TGCGCCAGCAGTCTGACCGGGACGCCGAACAATGAGCAGTTCTTC.

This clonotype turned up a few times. This CDR3 is CASGRPLGTEAFF. The CDR3 DNA follows: TGTGCCAGTGGCCGCCCCCTCGGTACTGAAGCTTTCTTT. J is TRBJ1-1 and V is TRBV5-6; D uncertain. This CDR3 comprises 13 residues. V dropped 8 bases and J dropped 5 bases, with 16 bases sitting between them. Germline V lookup: CDR1 SGHDT, CDR2 YYEEEE.

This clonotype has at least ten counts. The CDR3 nucleotides read TGTGCCAGTAGTACCCGCCCGGGACTAGCCTACGAGCAGTACTTC. Residues: CASSTRPGLAYEQYF. The V call is TRBV19, the J call TRBJ2-7; 8 positions agree with TRBD2. Looked up from germline, CDR1 is LNHDA and CDR2 is SQIVND (reference sequence). V lost 4 bases, J lost 2 bases, and 7 bases stayed unmatched. The CDR3 is 15 residues long.

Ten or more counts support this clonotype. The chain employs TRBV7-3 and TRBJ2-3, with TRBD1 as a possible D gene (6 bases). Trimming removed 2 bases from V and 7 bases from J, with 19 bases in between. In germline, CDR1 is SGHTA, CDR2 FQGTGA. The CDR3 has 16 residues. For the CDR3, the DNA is TGTGCCAGCAGCTTATCGCCTTCAGGGGCCGGCCATACGCAGTATTTT. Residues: CASSLSPSGAGHTQYF. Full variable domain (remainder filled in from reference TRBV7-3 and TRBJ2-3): GAGVSQTPSNKVTEKGKYVELRCDPISGHTALYWYRQSLGQGPEFLIYFQGTGAADDSGLPNDRFFAVRPEGSVSTLKIQRTERGDSAVYLCASSLSPSGAGHTQYFGPGTRLTVL.

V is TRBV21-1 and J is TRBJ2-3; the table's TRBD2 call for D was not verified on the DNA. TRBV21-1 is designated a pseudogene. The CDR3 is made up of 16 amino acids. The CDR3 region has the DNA TGTGCCAGCAGCAAAGGGAACGGGAGAATGACAGATACGCAGTATTTT. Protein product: CASSKGNGRMTDTQYF.

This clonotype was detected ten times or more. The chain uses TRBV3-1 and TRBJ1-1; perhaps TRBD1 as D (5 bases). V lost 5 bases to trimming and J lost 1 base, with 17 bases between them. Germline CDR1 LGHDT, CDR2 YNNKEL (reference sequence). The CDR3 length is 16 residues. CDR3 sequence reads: CASSGQGLFGNTEAFF. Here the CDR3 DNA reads TGTGCCAGCAGCGGGCAGGGATTATTTGGGAACACTGAAGCTTTCTTT.

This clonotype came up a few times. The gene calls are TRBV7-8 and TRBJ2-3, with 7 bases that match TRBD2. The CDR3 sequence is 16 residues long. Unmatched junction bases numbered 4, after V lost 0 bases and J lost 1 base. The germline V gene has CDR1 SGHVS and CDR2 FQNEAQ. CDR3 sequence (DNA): TGTGCCAGCAGCTTAGCCGGGGGAGGGGGCACAGATACGCAGTATTTT. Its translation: CASSLAGGGGTDTQYF. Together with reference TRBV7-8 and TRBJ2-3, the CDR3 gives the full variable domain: GAGVSQSPRYKVAKRGQDVALRCDPISGHVSLFWYQQALGQGPEFLTYFQNEAQLDKSGLPSDRFFAERPEGSVSTLKIQRTQQEDSAVYLCASSLAGGGGTDTQYFGPGTRLTVL.

The DNA for the CDR3 is TGTGCCAGCAGCCTCTCAGGTTTTGCAACTAATGAAAAACTGTTTTTT. Its translation: CASSLSGFATNEKLFF. V usage is TRBV3-1 and J usage is TRBJ1-4; no definite D call. Looked up from germline, CDR1 is LGHDT and CDR2 is YNNKEL (reference sequence). Trimming left V 4 bases short and J 0 bases short, with 12 bases between. The CDR3 has 16 residues.

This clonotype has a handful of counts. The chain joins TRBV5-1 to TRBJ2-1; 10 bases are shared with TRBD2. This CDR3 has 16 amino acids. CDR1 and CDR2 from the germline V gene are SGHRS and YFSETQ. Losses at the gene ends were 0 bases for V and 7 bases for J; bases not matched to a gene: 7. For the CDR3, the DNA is TGCGCCAGCAGCTTGGTAGCCAGCGGGGGGGCAAATGAGCAGTTCTTC. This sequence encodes CASSLVASGGANEQFF.

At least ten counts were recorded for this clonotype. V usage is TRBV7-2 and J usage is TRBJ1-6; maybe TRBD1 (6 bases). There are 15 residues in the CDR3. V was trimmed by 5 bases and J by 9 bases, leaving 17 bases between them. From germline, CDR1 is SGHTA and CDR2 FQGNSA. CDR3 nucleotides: TGTGCCAGCAGCCCAGGGGTAGGGGCGGCTTCACCCCTCCACTTT. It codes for CASSPGVGAASPLHF.

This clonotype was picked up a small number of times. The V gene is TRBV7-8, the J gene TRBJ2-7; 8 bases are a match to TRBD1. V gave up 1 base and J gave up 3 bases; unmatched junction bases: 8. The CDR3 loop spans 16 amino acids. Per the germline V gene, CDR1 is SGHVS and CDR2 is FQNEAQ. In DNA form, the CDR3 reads TGTGCCAGCAGCTTAGGACCCGGGACAGGTGTCTACGAGCAGTACGTC. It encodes CASSLGPGTGVYEQYV.

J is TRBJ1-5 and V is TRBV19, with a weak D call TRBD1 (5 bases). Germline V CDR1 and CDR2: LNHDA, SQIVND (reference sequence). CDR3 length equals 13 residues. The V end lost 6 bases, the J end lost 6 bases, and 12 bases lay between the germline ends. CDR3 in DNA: TGTGCCAGTAGGGAATCGAGGGGTCAGCCCCAGCATTTT. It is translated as CASRESRGQPQHF.

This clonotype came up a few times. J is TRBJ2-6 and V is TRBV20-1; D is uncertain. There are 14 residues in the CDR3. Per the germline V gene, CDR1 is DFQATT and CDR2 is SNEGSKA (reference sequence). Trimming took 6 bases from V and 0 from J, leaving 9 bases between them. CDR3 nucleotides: TGCAGTGCCCCAGAGACCTCTGGGGCCAACGTCCTGACTTTC. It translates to CSAPETSGANVLTF.

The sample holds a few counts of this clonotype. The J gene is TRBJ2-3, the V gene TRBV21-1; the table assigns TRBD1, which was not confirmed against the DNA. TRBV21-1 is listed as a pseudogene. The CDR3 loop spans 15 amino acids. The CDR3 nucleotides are TGTGCCAGCAACAAGCTCGACAGGGGATCAGATACGCAGTATTTT. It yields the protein CASNKLDRGSDTQYF.

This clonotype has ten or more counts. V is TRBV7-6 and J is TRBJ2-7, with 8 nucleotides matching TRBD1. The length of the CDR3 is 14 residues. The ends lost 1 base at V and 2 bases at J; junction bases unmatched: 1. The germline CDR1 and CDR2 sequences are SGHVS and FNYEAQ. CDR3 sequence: CASSLGTGPYEQYV. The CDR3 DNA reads TGTGCCAGCAGCTTAGGGACAGGGCCCTACGAGCAGTACGTC.

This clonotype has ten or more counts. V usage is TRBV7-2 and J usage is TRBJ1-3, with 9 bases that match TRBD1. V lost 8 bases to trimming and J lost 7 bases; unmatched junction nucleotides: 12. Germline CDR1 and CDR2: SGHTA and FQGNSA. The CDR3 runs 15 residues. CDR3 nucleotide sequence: TGTGCCAGCGGCCGTACCGGGACAGGGCCCAACACCATATATTTT. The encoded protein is CASGRTGTGPNTIYF. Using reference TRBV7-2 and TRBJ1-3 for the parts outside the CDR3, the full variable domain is GAGVSQSPSNKVTEKGKDVELRCDPISGHTALYWYRQSLGQGLEFLIYFQGNSAPDKSGLPSDRFSAERTGGSVSTLTIQRTQQEDSAVYLCASGRTGTGPNTIYFGEGSWLTVV.

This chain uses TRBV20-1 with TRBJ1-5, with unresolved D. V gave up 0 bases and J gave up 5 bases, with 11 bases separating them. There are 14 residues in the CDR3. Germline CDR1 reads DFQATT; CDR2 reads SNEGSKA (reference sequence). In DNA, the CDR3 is TGCAGTGCTAGAGATTCGGACGGAGATCAGCCCCAGCATTTT. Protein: CSARDSDGDQPQHF.

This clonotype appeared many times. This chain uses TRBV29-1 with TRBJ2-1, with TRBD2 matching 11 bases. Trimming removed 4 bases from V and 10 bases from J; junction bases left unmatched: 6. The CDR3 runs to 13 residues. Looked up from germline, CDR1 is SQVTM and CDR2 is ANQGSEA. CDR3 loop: CSVVAGGPYEQFF. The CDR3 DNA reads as TGCAGCGTTGTAGCGGGGGGGCCGTACGAGCAGTTCTTC.

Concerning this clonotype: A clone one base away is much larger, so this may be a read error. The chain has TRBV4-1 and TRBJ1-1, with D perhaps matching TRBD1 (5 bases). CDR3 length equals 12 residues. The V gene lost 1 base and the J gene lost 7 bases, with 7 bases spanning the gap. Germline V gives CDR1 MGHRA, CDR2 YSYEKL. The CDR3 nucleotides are TGCGCCAGCAGCCAAGGGGGGAGTGAAGCTTTCTTT. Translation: CASSQGGSEAFF.

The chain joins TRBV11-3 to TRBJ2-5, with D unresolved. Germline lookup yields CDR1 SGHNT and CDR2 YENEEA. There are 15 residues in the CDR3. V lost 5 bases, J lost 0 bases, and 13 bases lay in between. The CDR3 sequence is CASSPPQRYQETQYF. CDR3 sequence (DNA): TGTGCCAGCAGCCCCCCACAAAGGTACCAAGAGACCCAGTACTTC.

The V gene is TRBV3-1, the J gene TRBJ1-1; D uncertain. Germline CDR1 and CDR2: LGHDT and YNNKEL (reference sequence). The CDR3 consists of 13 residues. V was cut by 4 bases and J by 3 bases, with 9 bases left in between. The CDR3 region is CASSRQAYTEAFF. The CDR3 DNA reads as TGTGCCAGCAGCCGGCAAGCCTACACTGAAGCTTTCTTT.

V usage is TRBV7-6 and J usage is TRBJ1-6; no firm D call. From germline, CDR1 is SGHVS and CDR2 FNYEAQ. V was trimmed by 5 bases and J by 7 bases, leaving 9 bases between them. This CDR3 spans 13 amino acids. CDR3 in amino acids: CASSEAENSPLHF. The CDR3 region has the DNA TGTGCCAGCAGCGAGGCCGAGAATTCACCCCTCCACTTT.

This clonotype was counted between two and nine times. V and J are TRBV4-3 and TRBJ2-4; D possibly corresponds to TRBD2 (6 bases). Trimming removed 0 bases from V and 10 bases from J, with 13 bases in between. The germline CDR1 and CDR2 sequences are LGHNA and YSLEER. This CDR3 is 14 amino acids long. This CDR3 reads CASSQETASVIQYF. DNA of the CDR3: TGCGCCAGCAGCCAAGAAACGGCTAGCGTAATTCAGTACTTC.

The CDR3 sequence: CASSLNRGVEQFF. CDR3 bases: TGTGCCAGCAGTTTGAACCGGGGGGTTGAGCAGTTCTTC. The chain is built from TRBV27 and TRBJ2-1; 7 nucleotides line up with TRBD2. With 3 bases clipped from V and 9 bases from J, the junction kept 5 bases outside the gene matches. The CDR3 sequence is 13 residues long. Germline CDR1 is MNHEY and CDR2 is SMNVEV (reference sequence).

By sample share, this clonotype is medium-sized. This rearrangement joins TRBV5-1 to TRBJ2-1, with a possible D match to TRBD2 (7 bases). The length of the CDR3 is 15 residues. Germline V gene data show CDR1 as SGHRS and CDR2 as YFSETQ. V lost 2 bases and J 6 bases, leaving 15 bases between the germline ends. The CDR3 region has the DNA TGCGCCAGCAGCTTTTTCGCGGGGGCCGCCAATGAGCAGTTCTTC. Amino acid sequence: CASSFFAGAANEQFF.

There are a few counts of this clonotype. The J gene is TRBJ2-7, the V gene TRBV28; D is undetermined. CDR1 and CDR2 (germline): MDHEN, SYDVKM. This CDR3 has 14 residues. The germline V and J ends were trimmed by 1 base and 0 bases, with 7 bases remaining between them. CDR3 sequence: CASSLSDSSYEQYV. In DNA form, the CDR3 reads TGTGCCAGCAGTTTATCCGATAGCTCCTACGAGCAGTACGTC.